This TCR beta chain was obtained from a study of T cell responses to AZD1222 COVID-19 vaccine. This CDR3 contains 13 residues. CDR1 MNHEY and CDR2 SVGAGI come from the germline V gene. V lost 10 bases, J lost 5 bases, and 14 bases lay in between. This table comes from immunoSEQ multiplex PCR, and its TCRdb copy is limited to in-frame clones, with some not included. Altogether under 250,000 clones are present, around 93% being singletons, with the ten largest covering over 0.95%. Regarding the study as a whole: Regions left unmutated in variants are reportedly the target of nearly half of spike-specific TCRs. Donors were chiefly white British, with a greater number of females, and clonal diversity was perhaps underestimated. Spike-specific TCR depth and breadth grew after two AZD1222 doses. Dominant CD4 TCR responses targeted spike regions 160-218 and 743-854.

This clone has a single count. No antigen is known for it. This clonotype was sampled from an adult in good health. The chain combines TRBV6-5 with TRBJ2-2; D gene unclear. The specimen was peripheral blood, collected on day 0 of MenACWY control vaccination. CDR3 sequence reads: CATNLRRTGELFF. The CDR3, as DNA: TGTGCCACCAATTTGCGAAGGACCGGGGAGCTGTTTTTT.